What follows describes a single T cell receptor beta chain. Sequencing was performed with immunoSEQ multiplex PCR; in TCRdb, only in-frame clones are kept and a portion is missing. The sample has under 200,000 clones, approximately 86% seen once; the top ten hold around 0.5%. These data belong to a study of blood T cell repertoires in COVID-19. Study-wide background: COVID-19 samples collected from the United States, Italy and Spain covered acute and convalescent phases.

The CDR3 sequence is 19 residues long. From germline, CDR1 is MDHEN and CDR2 SYDVKM. Unmatched junction bases numbered 6, after V lost 1 base and J lost 1 base. Seattle's cohort entered during active infection and was followed longitudinally. The sample was peripheral blood. J is TRBJ1-6 and V is TRBV28; TRBD1 aligns across 11 bases. The sequence derives from a man between 60 and 75 years old with COVID-19, enrolled during active disease. The CDR3 loop reads CASSLSPGQGASYNSPLHF. CDR3 bases: TGTGCCAGCAGTTTATCCCCTGGACAGGGGGCTTCCTATAATTCACCCCTCCACTTT. Full variable domain (missing parts from reference TRBV28 and TRBJ1-6): DVKVTQSSRYLVKRTGEKVFLECVQDMDHENMFWYRQDPGLGLRLIYFSYDVKMKEKGDIPEGYSVSREKKERFSLILESASTNQTSMYLCASSLSPGQGASYNSPLHFGNGTRLTVT.